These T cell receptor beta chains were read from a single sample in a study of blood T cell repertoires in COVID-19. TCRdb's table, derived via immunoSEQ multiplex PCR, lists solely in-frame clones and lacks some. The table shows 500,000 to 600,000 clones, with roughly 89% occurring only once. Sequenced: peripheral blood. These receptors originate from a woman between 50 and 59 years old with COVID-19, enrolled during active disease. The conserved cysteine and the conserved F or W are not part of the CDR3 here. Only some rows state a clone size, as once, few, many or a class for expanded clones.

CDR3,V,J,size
ATSRVDRGNSPLH,TRBV15,TRBJ1-6,few
ASSPSTALGGGIHEQF,TRBV7-9,TRBJ2-1,NA
ASEDGSFYGYT,TRBV19,TRBJ1-2,NA
SASIDPRDTEAF,TRBV20-1,TRBJ1-1,NA
ASSLGGWTEAF,TRBV11-3,TRBJ1-1,NA
ARRRGGRTDTQY,TRBV30,TRBJ2-3,NA
ASSLEYRVARELF,TRBV11-2,TRBJ2-2,NA
ASSLLAGGYTGELF,TRBV5-1,TRBJ2-2,NA
ASSQEETAGQQY,TRBV4-2,TRBJ2-7,NA
ASSRGGNPIYYEQY,TRBV7-9,TRBJ2-7,NA
ASSYGQYNQPQH,TRBV6-2/TRBV6-3,TRBJ1-5,NA
ASSEWGTTSYNEQF,TRBV2,TRBJ2-1,NA
ASSFRQGASYEQY,TRBV6-5,TRBJ2-7,once
ASSLAGGEKLF,TRBV7-9,TRBJ1-4,NA
ASTFQGSSNSPLH,TRBV6-5,TRBJ1-6,NA
ASSDTAGGNGELF,TRBV10-1,TRBJ2-2,NA
ASSPGGGLNEKLF,TRBV5-5,TRBJ1-4,NA
ASSERRADTQY,TRBV2,TRBJ2-3,NA
ASSYPAGGRQNEQF,TRBV6-6,TRBJ2-1,NA
ASSPGTRDEY,TRBV5-4,TRBJ2-3,NA
ASSRQGVGGYT,TRBV12-3/TRBV12-4,TRBJ1-2,NA
SVGRLNTEAF,TRBV29-1,TRBJ1-1,NA
ASSPLARGSPLH,TRBV5-8,TRBJ1-6,NA
AWSDGQGSWETQY,TRBV30,TRBJ2-5,NA
ASSLGPLTGGRSYEQY,TRBV5-1,TRBJ2-7,NA
ASSGDSNSPLH,TRBV2,TRBJ1-6,NA
ASSVRRAGTGELF,TRBV11-2,TRBJ2-2,once
ASSSGPTYEQY,TRBV7-2,TRBJ2-7,NA
ASSLVQGALRGTQY,TRBV5-1,TRBJ2-5,NA
ASSPPGQHYEQY,TRBV28,TRBJ2-7,few
ASSTRLAGPRSSYEQY,TRBV7-8,TRBJ2-7,NA
SVVRQGAGDTQY,TRBV29-1,TRBJ2-3,NA
ASSQSGRADTQY,TRBV7-8,TRBJ2-3,NA
AWSTRSVYGYT,TRBV30,TRBJ1-2,NA
ATSRDLGAGYEQY,TRBV15,TRBJ2-7,NA
ASSFDGTGVGAF,TRBV7-2,TRBJ1-1,NA
ASSPRSRGKYEQY,TRBV3-1/TRBV3-2,TRBJ2-7,NA
ASSLVRGGQPQH,TRBV7-2,TRBJ1-5,NA
ASSKVGGADTEAF,TRBV11-2,TRBJ1-1,NA
ASSMGLDTEAF,TRBV19,TRBJ1-1,NA
AWSRDRQETQY,TRBV30,TRBJ2-5,NA
ASSLTGQGVDEQY,TRBV28,TRBJ2-7,NA
ASSSGISGYPDTQY,TRBV5-8,TRBJ2-3,NA
ASSPQTGLDGYEQY,TRBV7-2,TRBJ2-7,NA
ASSLYGTALNSYNSPLH,TRBV27,TRBJ1-6,few
ASSALGRNTEAF,TRBV11-2,TRBJ1-1,NA
ASSEGNYEQY,TRBV6-1,TRBJ2-7,NA
ATSDPRQSNYGYT,TRBV24-1,TRBJ1-2,NA
ASSPRAPDGNQPQH,TRBV18,TRBJ1-5,NA
ASGFAPEYGYT,TRBV5-4,TRBJ1-2,NA
ASSESVLLAKNIQY,TRBV10-1,TRBJ2-4,few
ATWTGGDGYT,TRBV2,TRBJ1-2,NA
ASSYGEGYT,TRBV6-6,TRBJ1-2,NA
ASSLRRQKLF,TRBV28,TRBJ1-4,NA
ASTPGTLNTEAF,TRBV28,TRBJ1-1,NA
ASSLGQGAGGTEAF,TRBV13,TRBJ1-1,NA
ASSPLPVYGYT,TRBV3-1/TRBV3-2,TRBJ1-2,few
ASSPGTGRNEQY,TRBV18,TRBJ2-7,NA
ASSPRRRNSGNTIY,TRBV4-1,TRBJ1-3,NA
ASSRTSGGTGELF,TRBV6-5,TRBJ2-2,NA